These 21 T cell receptor beta chains share one sample of origin, sequenced in a study of radiotherapy plus CTLA-4 blockade in lung cancer. The data were produced by immunoSEQ multiplex PCR, yet TCRdb's version contains in-frame clones alone and is incomplete. The top ten clones hold almost 4% of a sample with tens of thousands of clones, just over 75% of them seen once. The sequencing used peripheral blood, collected from a patient treated with radiotherapy plus ipilimumab. These receptors were taken from a human donor with non-small cell lung cancer who had a partial response to radiotherapy plus ipilimumab.

The chain combines TRBV7-3 with TRBJ1-3; 12 nucleotides align to TRBD1. The germline V gene has CDR1 SGHTA and CDR2 FQGTGA. The CDR3 length is 16 residues. The ends lost 5 bases at V and 4 bases at J; junction bases unmatched: 6. The CDR3 DNA reads TGTGCCAGCAGCCTTCCGGGACAGGGGGCAGGAAACACCATATATTTT. Residues: CASSLPGQGAGNTIYF.

V usage is TRBV11-2 and J usage is TRBJ2-2; D ambiguous. Germline V gene sequence: CDR1 SGHAT, CDR2 FQNNGV. The V gene lost 5 bases and the J gene lost 1 base, with 8 bases spanning the gap. The CDR3 spans 14 residues. The CDR3 DNA reads as TGTGCCAGCAGCCCCATTGTGAACACCGGGGAGCTGTTTTTT. This gives the protein CASSPIVNTGELFF.

The chain carries TRBV6-5 and TRBJ2-5, with 10 bases fitting TRBD1. V was clipped by 0 bases and J by 5 bases; unmatched bases: 3. This CDR3 contains 15 residues. Germline V gives CDR1 MNHEY, CDR2 SVGAGI. The CDR3 reads CASSYSGQGFETQYF. CDR3 DNA sequence: TGTGCCAGCAGTTACTCGGGACAGGGGTTCGAGACCCAGTACTTC.

This clone was observed a few times. This chain connects TRBV23-1 to TRBJ2-3; 8 bases fit TRBD2. Being an ORF, TRBV23-1 has a function that is uncertain. The CDR3 contains 16 residues. V shed 8 bases, J shed 0 bases, and the junction held 10 bases outside the gene matches. CDR3 coding DNA: TGCGCCAGCCGGGGACAAAGCGGGGGTAGCACAGATACGCAGTATTTT. Its translation: CASRGQSGGSTDTQYF.

V is TRBV4-2 and J is TRBJ2-5, with D perhaps TRBD1 (6 bases). The CDR3 is 15 amino acids. CDR1 LGHNA and CDR2 YNFKEQ come from the germline V gene. V was trimmed by 0 bases and J by 5 bases, leaving 13 bases between them. This CDR3 reads CASSQESTGYETQYF. The CDR3 bases are TGTGCCAGCAGCCAAGAAAGTACAGGGTACGAGACCCAGTACTTC.

The V gene is TRBV27, the J gene TRBJ1-1; weak D call: TRBD1 (5 bases). Germline CDR1 and CDR2: MNHEY and SMNVEV (reference sequence). The CDR3 consists of 16 residues. The V end lost 6 bases, the J end lost 5 bases, and 22 bases lay between the germline ends. The CDR3 spells CASSLIPGGKGTEAFF. In DNA, the CDR3 is TGTGCCAGCAGCCTGATTCCCGGGGGTAAGGGTACTGAAGCTTTCTTT.

The chain couples TRBV5-6 to TRBJ2-6; D gene unclear. Between the trimmed V and J ends, which lost 2 bases and 2 bases, there was a span of 5 bases. The CDR3 is 14 amino acids. Germline lookup yields CDR1 SGHDT and CDR2 YYEEEE. The CDR3 sequence is CASSLSAGANVLTF. CDR3 DNA: TGTGCCAGCAGCTTATCGGCTGGGGCCAACGTCCTGACTTTC.

The rearrangement uses TRBV5-4 and TRBJ2-4, with a weak D call TRBD1 (5 bases). The V and J ends lost 6 bases and 4 bases respectively, with 14 bases between them. The CDR3 has 14 residues. The germline gives CDR1 SGHNT, CDR2 YYREEE (reference sequence). For the CDR3, the DNA is TGTGCCAGCACCACGGTGGACATGAAAAACATTCAGTACTTC. Protein product: CASTTVDMKNIQYF.

This chain uses TRBV6-5 with TRBJ2-7, with D hard to call. Germline CDR1 is MNHEY and CDR2 is SVGAGI. V lost 6 bases and J lost 5, with 14 bases in between. The CDR3 has 13 amino acids. CDR3 in amino acids: CASSYRLGDEQYF. DNA for the CDR3: TGTGCCAGCAGCTATAGGTTGGGCGACGAGCAGTACTTC.

This chain joins TRBV6-1 and TRBJ1-6; 8 nucleotides agree with TRBD1. The germline V gene encodes CDR1 MNHNS and CDR2 SASEGT. Germline trimming cut 4 bases from V and 9 bases from J; bases unmatched to any gene: 11. This CDR3 has 16 amino acids. The CDR3 region is CASSALPTGASSPLHF. The CDR3 DNA reads as TGTGCCAGCAGTGCATTGCCGACAGGGGCAAGTTCACCCCTCCACTTT.

The chain is built from TRBV5-8 and TRBJ2-5; 10 positions match TRBD2. CDR3 length: 16 residues. After removal of 4 bases from V and 2 bases from J, the junction contained 8 bases not matched to a gene. Looked up from germline, CDR1 is SGHTS and CDR2 is YDEGEE. This chain's CDR3 is CASSPLGSGGQETQYF. CDR3 in DNA: TGTGCCAGCAGCCCCCTTGGTAGCGGGGGGCAAGAGACCCAGTACTTC. Drawing the rest from reference TRBV5-8 and TRBJ2-5, the complete variable domain is EAGVTQSPTHLIKTRGQQATLRCSPISGHTSVYWYQQALGLGLQFLLWYDEGEERNRGNFPPRFSGRQFPNYSSELNVNALELEDSALYLCASSPLGSGGQETQYFGPGTRLLVL.

The chain has TRBV21-1 and TRBJ1-1. TRBV21-1 is a known pseudogene. The CDR3 runs 14 residues. CDR3 coding DNA: TGTGCCAGCAGGGGAGGACGACCGAACACTGAAGCTTTCTTT. Translating gives CASRGGRPNTEAFF.

This clone has more than one count but fewer than ten. CDR3 sequence reads: CASSWNDRESTYEQYF. The DNA of the CDR3 is TGCGCCAGCAGCTGGAATGACAGGGAATCTACCTACGAGCAGTACTTC. This rearrangement joins TRBV5-1 to TRBJ2-7, with TRBD1 identical over 7 bases. The CDR3 runs 16 residues. The ends lost 3 bases at V and 2 bases at J; junction bases unmatched: 11. The germline V gene has CDR1 SGHRS and CDR2 YFSETQ.

A note on this clone: The sample contains more than one DNA sequence encoding this CDR3. J is TRBJ1-1 and V is TRBV29-1, with TRBD1 identical over 7 bases. Germline-derived CDR1 and CDR2 are SQVTM and ANQGSEA. The CDR3 extends over 12 amino acids. Unmatched junction bases numbered 5, after V lost 6 bases and J lost 4 bases. The CDR3 loop reads CSVSQGSTEAFF. Here the CDR3 DNA reads TGCAGCGTGTCACAGGGGTCCACTGAAGCTTTCTTT.

The chain links TRBV6-1 to TRBJ1-4; D unclear. The CDR3 contains 17 residues. V lost 1 base and J lost 11, with 23 bases in between. Per the germline V gene, CDR1 is MNHNS and CDR2 is SASEGT. In DNA form, the CDR3 reads TGTGCCAGCAGTGAAGAGAGGACCGGGCAAGGGAGAACGAAACTGTTTTTT. Amino acids: CASSEERTGQGRTKLFF.

The table lists this clone with a count of one. V usage is TRBV7-8 and J usage is TRBJ2-5, with no clear D. Matching the DNA end better, TRBJ2-7 makes the J call doubtful. Per the germline V gene, CDR1 is SGHVS and CDR2 is FQNEAQ. CDR3 size: 13 residues. Here the CDR3 DNA reads TGTGCCAGCAGCTTACTTGGAGCCTACGAGCAGTACTTC. It translates to CASSLLGAYEQYF.

The V and J genes are TRBV25-1 and TRBJ2-5; D may be TRBD1 (6 bases). The CDR3 runs 13 residues. The germline gives CDR1 MGHDK, CDR2 SYGVNS. V lost 6 bases and J lost 4, with 12 bases in between. CDR3 region: CASRGPGVETQYF. DNA for the CDR3: TGTGCCAGCAGGGGACCAGGGGTAGAGACCCAGTACTTC.

This chain uses TRBV7-3 with TRBJ2-3; D is unclear. Trimming pared 1 base from V and 5 bases from J, leaving 7 bases between. Per the germline V gene, CDR1 is SGHTA and CDR2 is FQGTGA. This CDR3 has 13 residues. The CDR3 is CASSLSSRDTQYF. CDR3 nucleotide sequence: TGTGCCAGCAGCTTAAGTAGTAGAGATACGCAGTATTTT.

The V call is TRBV14, the J call TRBJ2-2; 8 bases are shared with TRBD1. The trim removed 4 bases at V and 4 bases at J, leaving 8 bases unmatched. Germline V gives CDR1 SGHDN, CDR2 FVKESK. The CDR3 sequence is 16 residues long. In nucleotides, the CDR3 is TGTGCCAGCAGCCGCCGACAGGGGCTCTCCACCGGGGAGCTGTTTTTT. Protein: CASSRRQGLSTGELFF.

The gene calls are TRBV29-1 and TRBJ1-2, with D maybe TRBD1 (5 bases). CDR1 is SQVTM, CDR2 ANQGSEA, per germline. The CDR3 is 14 residues long. V was shortened by 0 bases and J by 4 bases, with 12 bases between the two germline ends. The DNA of the CDR3 is TGCAGCGTTGAAGATCCAGGGTTGGGCTATGGCTACACCTTC. This gives the protein CSVEDPGLGYGYTF.

The rearrangement links TRBV6-1 to TRBJ2-7; the D is unclear. CDR1 MNHNS and CDR2 SASEGT come from the germline V gene. The CDR3 contains 12 residues. CDR3 in amino acids: CAALTPPYEQYF. For the CDR3, the DNA is TGTGCGGCATTGACACCCCCCTACGAGCAGTACTTC.